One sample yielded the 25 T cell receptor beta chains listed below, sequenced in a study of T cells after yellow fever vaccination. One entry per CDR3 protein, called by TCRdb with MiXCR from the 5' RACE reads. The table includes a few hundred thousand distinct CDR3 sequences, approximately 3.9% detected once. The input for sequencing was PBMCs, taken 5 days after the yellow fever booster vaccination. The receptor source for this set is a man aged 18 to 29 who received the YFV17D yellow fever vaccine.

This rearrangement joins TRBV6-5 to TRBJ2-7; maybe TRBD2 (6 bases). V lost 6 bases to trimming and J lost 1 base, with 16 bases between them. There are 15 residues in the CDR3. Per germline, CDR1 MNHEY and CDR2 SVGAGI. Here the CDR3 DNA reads TGTGCCAGCAGCCGGGACTTACTCTCTTCCTACGAGCAGTACTTC. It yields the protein CASSRDLLSSYEQYF.

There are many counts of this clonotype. CDR3 region: CASSDWSSGANVLTF. CDR3 in DNA: TGTGCCAGCAGCGACTGGAGCTCTGGGGCCAACGTCCTGACTTTC. The chain recombines TRBV7-9 with TRBJ2-6, with D hard to call. Trimming removed 5 bases at V and 0 bases at J, with 8 bases between. Germline assignment: CDR1 SEHNR and CDR2 FQNEAQ (reference sequence). The CDR3 loop spans 15 amino acids.

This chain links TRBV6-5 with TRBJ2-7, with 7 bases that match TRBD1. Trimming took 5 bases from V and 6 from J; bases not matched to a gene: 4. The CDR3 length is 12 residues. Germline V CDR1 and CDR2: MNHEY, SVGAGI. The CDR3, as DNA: TGTGCCAGCAGTAGGCCAGGGGGCGAGCAGTACGTC. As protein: CASSRPGGEQYV.

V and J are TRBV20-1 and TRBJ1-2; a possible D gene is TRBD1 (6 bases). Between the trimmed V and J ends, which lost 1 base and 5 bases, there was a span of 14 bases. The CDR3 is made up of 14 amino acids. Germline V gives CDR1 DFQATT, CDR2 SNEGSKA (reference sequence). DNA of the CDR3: TGCAGTGCTAGAGCGTGGACAGCCAGATATGGCTACACCTTC. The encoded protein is CSARAWTARYGYTF.

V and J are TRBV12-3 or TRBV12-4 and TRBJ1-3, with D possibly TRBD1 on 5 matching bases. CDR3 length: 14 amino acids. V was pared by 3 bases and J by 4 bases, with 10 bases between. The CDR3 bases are TGTGCCAGCAGTTTTTCGGGGCTGGGAAACACCATATATTTT. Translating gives CASSFSGLGNTIYF.

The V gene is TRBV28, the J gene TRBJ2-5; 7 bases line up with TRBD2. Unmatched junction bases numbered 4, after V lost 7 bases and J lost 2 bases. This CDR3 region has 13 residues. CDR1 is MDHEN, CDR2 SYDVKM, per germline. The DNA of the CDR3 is TGTGCCAGCACCGGGGGGACGCAAGAGACCCAGTACTTC. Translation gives CASTGGTQETQYF.

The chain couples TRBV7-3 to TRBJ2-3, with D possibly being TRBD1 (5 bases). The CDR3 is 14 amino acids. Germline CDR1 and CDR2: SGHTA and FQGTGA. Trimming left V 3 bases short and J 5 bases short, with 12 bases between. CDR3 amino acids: CASSFSGIGDTQYF. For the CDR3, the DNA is TGTGCCAGCAGCTTTTCAGGGATTGGAGATACGCAGTATTTT.

CDR3 amino acids: CASSFLAGNQYF. The CDR3 coding sequence is TGTGCCAGCAGTTTTTTGGCGGGGAACCAGTACTTC. This chain joins TRBV12-3 or TRBV12-4 and TRBJ2-5; a possible D gene is TRBD2 (6 bases). The CDR3 consists of 12 residues. V lost 3 bases to trimming and J lost 10 bases, with 12 bases between them.

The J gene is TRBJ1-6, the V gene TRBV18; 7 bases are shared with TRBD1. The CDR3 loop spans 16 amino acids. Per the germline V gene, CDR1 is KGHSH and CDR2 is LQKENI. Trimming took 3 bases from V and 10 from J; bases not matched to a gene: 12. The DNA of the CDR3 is TGTGCCAGCTCACCGCGCGACAGGGTGGTGGGCTCACCCCTCCACTTT. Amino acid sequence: CASSPRDRVVGSPLHF.

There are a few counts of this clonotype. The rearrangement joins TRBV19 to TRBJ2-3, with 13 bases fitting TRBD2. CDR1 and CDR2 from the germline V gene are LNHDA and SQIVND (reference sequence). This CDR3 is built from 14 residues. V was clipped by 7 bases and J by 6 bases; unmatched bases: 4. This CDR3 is CASKTTSGGDTQYF. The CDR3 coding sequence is TGTGCCAGTAAGACGACTAGCGGGGGGGATACGCAGTATTTT.

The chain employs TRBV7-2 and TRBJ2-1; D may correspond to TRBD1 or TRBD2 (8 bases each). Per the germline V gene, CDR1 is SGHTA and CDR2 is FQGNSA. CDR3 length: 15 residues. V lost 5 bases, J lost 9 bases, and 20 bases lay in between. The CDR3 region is CASSTGGLAGSEQFF. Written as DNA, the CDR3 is TGTGCCAGCAGCACAGGGGGATTAGCGGGGAGTGAGCAGTTCTTC. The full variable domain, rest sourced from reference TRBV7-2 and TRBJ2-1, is GAGVSQSPSNKVTEKGKDVELRCDPISGHTALYWYRQSLGQGLEFLIYFQGNSAPDKSGLPSDRFSAERTGGSVSTLTIQRTQQEDSAVYLCASSTGGLAGSEQFFGPGTRLTVL.

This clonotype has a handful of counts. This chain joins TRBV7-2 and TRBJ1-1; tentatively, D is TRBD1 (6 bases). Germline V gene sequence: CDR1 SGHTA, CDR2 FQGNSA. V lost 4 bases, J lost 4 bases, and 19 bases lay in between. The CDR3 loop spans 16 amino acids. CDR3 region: CASSSSRQGRGTEAFF. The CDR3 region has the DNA TGTGCCAGCAGCTCCTCCCGGCAGGGGCGGGGCACTGAAGCTTTCTTT.

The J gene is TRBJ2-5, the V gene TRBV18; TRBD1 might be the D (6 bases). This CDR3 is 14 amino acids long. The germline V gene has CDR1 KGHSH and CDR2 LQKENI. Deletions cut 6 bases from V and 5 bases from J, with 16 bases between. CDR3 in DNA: TGTGCCAGCTCGCCGAACAGGGCGTTGGAGACCCAGTACTTC. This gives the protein CASSPNRALETQYF.

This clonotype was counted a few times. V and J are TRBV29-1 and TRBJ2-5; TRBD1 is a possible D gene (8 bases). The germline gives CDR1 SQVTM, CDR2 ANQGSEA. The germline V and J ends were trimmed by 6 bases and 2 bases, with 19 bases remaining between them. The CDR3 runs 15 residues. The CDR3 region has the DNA TGCAGCGTAGCAAGAACAGGGGGGGATCAAGAGACCCAGTACTTC. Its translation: CSVARTGGDQETQYF.

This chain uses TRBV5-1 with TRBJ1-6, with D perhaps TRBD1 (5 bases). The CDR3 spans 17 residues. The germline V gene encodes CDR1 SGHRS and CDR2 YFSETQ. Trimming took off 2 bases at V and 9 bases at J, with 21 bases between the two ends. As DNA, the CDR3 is TGCGCCAGCAGCTTTCGGGGGACGGAGGGTAGGGCTTCACCCCTCCACTTT. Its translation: CASSFRGTEGRASPLHF.

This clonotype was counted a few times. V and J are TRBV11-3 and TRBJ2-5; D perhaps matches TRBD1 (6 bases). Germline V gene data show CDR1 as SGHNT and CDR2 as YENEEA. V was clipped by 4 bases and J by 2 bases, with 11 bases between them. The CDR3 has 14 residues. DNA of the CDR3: TGTGCCAGCAGCTCCAGACAGGAGCAAGAGACCCAGTACTTC. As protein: CASSSRQEQETQYF.

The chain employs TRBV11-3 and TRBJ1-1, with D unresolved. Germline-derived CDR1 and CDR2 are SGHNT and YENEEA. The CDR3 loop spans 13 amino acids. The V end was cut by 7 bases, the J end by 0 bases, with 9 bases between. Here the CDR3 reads CASKGRMNTEAFF. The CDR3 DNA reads TGTGCCAGCAAAGGACGCATGAACACTGAAGCTTTCTTT.

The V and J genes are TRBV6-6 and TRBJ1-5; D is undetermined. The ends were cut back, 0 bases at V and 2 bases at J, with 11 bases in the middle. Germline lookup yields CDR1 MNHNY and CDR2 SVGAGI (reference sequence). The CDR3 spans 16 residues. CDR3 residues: CASSYSSGHGNQPQHF. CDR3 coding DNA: TGTGCCAGCAGTTACTCATCCGGTCATGGCAATCAGCCCCAGCATTTT.

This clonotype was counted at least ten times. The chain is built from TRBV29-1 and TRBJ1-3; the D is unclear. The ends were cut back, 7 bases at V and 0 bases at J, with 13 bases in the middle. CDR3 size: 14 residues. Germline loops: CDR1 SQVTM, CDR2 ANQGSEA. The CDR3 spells CSALGGSSGNTIYF. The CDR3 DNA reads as TGCAGCGCCCTGGGCGGAAGCTCTGGAAACACCATATATTTT.

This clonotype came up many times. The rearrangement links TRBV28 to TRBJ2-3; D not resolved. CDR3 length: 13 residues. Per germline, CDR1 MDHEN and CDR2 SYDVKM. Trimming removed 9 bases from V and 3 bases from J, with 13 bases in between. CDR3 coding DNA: TGTGCCAGTTTCCCCCCAGGTACAGATACGCAGTATTTT. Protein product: CASFPPGTDTQYF.

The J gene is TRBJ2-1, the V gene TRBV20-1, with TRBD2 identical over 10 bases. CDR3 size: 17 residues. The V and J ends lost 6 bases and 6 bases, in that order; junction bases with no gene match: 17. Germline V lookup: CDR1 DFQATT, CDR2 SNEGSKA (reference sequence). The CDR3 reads CSAPMGSGGAGGNEQFF. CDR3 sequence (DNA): TGCAGTGCCCCCATGGGCAGCGGGGGGGCCGGGGGCAATGAGCAGTTCTTC.

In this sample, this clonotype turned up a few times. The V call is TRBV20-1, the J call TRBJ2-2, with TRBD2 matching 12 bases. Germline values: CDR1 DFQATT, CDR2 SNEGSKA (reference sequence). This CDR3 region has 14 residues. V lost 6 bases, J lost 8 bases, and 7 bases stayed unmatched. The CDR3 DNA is TGCAGTGCGCCGACTAGCGGGGGAACTGGGGAGCTGTTTTTT. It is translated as CSAPTSGGTGELFF.

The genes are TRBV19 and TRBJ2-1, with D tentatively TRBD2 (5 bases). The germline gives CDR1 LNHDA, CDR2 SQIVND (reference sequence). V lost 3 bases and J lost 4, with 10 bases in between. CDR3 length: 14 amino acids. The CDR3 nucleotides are TGTGCCAGTAGTATTTCGGACTCATACAATGAGCAGTTCTTC. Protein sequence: CASSISDSYNEQFF.

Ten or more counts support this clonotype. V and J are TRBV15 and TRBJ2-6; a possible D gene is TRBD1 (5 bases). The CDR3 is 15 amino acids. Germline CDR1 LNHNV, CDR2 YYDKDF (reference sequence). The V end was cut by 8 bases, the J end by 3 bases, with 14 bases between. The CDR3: CATLDSVFGANVLTF. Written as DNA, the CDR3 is TGTGCCACCCTAGACAGTGTCTTTGGGGCCAACGTCCTGACTTTC.

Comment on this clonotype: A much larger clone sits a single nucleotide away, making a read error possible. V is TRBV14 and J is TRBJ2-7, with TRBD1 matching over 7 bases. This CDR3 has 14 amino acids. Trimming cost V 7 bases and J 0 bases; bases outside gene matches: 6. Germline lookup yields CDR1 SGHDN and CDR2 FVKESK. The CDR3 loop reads CASNLQGSSYEQYF. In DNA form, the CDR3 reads TGTGCCAGCAACCTACAGGGGAGCTCCTACGAGCAGTACTTC.